This TCR beta chain is drawn from a study of blood T cell repertoires in COVID-19. V lost 0 bases, J lost 0 bases, and 6 bases stayed unmatched. CDR1 and CDR2 (germline): SGHTS, YDEGEE. The CDR3 is 17 residues long. Per the original data handling: Reference gene primer amplification gave nucleated cell count estimates. The assay was immunoSEQ multiplex PCR, and TCRdb's table has in-frame clones only and misses some. From that table come the V and J calls and clone size; the DNA was used to work out D and trimming. The sample has about 190,000 clones; approximately 90% are singletons. The chain has TRBV5-8 and TRBJ1-3; 7 nucleotides agree with TRBD1. This TCR derives from a man in his fifties or sixties with acute or convalescent COVID-19. Sequences were obtained from peripheral blood. The CDR3 DNA reads as TGTGCCAGCAGCTTGGGACAGGGAGTGTACTCTGGAAACACCATATATTTT. It is translated as CASSLGQGVYSGNTIYF.